This TCR beta chain was captured by sequencing in a study of blood T cell repertoires in COVID-19. Study details: T cells, B-cell-depleted T cells, or PBMCs supplied cDNA or gDNA.

CDR1 is LGHNA, CDR2 YSLEER, per germline. Trimming at V came to 3 bases and at J to 1 base, leaving 2 bases not matched to a gene. CDR3 length equals 15 residues. Original data processing: The authors estimated nucleated cell counts from reference gene primer amplification. The protocol was immunoSEQ multiplex PCR, while the TCRdb copy is restricted to in-frame clones and leaves out a portion. Clonal size and the V and J genes are those of that table, whereas D and trimming came from the DNA. The table has tens of thousands of clones, roughly 84% seen once. This chain links TRBV4-3 with TRBJ2-2; 7 bases are shared with TRBD1. This receptor was identified in a man under 40 with COVID-19, enrolled during active disease. The sequencing sample was made of peripheral blood. The DNA for the CDR3 is TGCGCCAGCAGCCAGGGGGACAGGAACACCGGGGAGCTGTTTTTT. It translates to CASSQGDRNTGELFF.